This TCR beta chain emerged from a study of molecular identifiers for immune sequencing clone quantification. Whole-study context: Naive CD8 cell RNA, from roughly 20,000 or 100,000 cells, was split five ways in replicates, with four sequenced. Study conclusions and caveats: Spike-in Jurkat TCR RNA from a single cell reportedly registered among about a million naive cells.

For naive CD8 T cells, sorting used the CD8+CD4-CCR7+CD45RA+ phenotype. TCRdb ran MiXCR on the PCR reads and lists one entry per CDR3 protein. The sample shows some 680,000 distinct CDR3 sequences, about 25% of them seen only once. This clonotype was recorded at least ten times. Its cognate antigen is unknown. The germline gives CDR1 LNHNV, CDR2 YYDKDF (reference sequence). V was trimmed by 0 bases and J by 6 bases, leaving 15 bases between them. The CDR3 runs 16 residues. The sample taken for sequencing was naive CD8+ T cells from blood, with Jurkat cell RNA spiked in. Documented subset: FACS-sorted CD8+CD4-CCR7+CD45RA+ naive T cells. V and J are TRBV15 and TRBJ2-1, with D tentatively TRBD1 (6 bases). The TCR comes from a human donor in good health. Some libraries in this study had Jurkat cell RNA spiked in. CDR3 in amino acids: CATSREEQGPSNEQFF. As DNA, the CDR3 is TGTGCCACCAGCAGAGAGGAACAGGGACCTAGCAATGAGCAGTTCTTC.